This T cell receptor beta chain was found in a study of shared clonotypes between healthy human individuals. Study-wide background: Donor composition was two women and a few men, aged 18 to 49.

Assay runs were performed at deep level. Per the study methods: Filtering was not the same, since immunoSEQ gave junction-only sequences without quality scores. Assay: immunoSEQ multiplex PCR; the TCRdb copy retains only in-frame clones and omits some. The V and J calls and clone size were taken over from that table, and D and trimming were inferred from the DNA. This table has approximately 500,000 clones, less than 85% appearing once. This CDR3 has 16 amino acids. Germline V CDR1 and CDR2: SGHDT, YYEEEE. This receptor was identified in a woman aged 40 to 50 in good health. Some clones in this sample may be carry-over from other donors' samples. The gene calls are TRBV5-6 and TRBJ2-5; 9 nucleotides agree with TRBD2. TRBJ2-7 explains the end of the DNA better; the J call may be wrong. What was sequenced was PBMCs. For the CDR3, the DNA is TGTGCCAGCAGCCCGGCGGGGGGGATAAGAACCTACGAGCAGTACTTC. It specifies CASSPAGGIRTYEQYF.